This TCR beta chain was retrieved from a study of CD8+CD57+ T cells in acquired aplastic anemia. Trimming took off 4 bases at V and 0 bases at J, with 13 bases between the two ends. CDR1 is LGHNA and CDR2 is YNFKEQ in the germline V gene. This CDR3 comprises 16 residues. Investigators profiled TCR beta VDJ and CDR3 from genomic DNA template. TCRdb passed the reads through MiXCR, listing each CDR3 protein once. This table has under 500,000 distinct CDR3 sequences, around 30% appearing once. Patients chosen for sequencing had shown CD8+CD57+ cell expansion by flow cytometry. This chain connects TRBV4-2 to TRBJ2-1, with a possible D match to TRBD2 (5 bases). This receptor was taken from a human donor with aplastic anemia. The specimen was sorted CD4+, CD8+, or CD8+CD57+ T cells (not recorded which) from PBMCs. CDR3 amino acids: CASSREVASSYNEQFF. The CDR3, as DNA: TGTGCCAGCAGCCGGGAAGTAGCGAGCTCCTACAATGAGCAGTTCTTC.